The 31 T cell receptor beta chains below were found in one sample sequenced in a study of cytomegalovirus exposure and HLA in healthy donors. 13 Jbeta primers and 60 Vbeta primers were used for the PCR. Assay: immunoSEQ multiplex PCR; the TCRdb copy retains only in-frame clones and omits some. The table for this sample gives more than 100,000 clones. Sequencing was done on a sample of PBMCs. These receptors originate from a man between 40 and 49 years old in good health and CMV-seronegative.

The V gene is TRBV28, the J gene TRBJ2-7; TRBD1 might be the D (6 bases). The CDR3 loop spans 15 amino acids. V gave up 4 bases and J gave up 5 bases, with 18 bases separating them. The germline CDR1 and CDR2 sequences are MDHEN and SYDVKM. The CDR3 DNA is TGTGCCAGCAGTTCAAACCACAGGGCCGATCACGAGCAGTACTTC. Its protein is CASSSNHRADHEQYF. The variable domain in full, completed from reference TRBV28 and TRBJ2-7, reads DVKVTQSSRYLVKRTGEKVFLECVQDMDHENMFWYRQDPGLGLRLIYFSYDVKMKEKGDIPEGYSVSREKKERFSLILESASTNQTSMYLCASSSNHRADHEQYFGPGTRLTVT.

The CDR3 nucleotides are TGTGCCAGCAGCTCGGCGACAGGGGGCAAGGACGAGCAGTACTTC. This sequence encodes CASSSATGGKDEQYF. The chain uses TRBV7-9 and TRBJ2-5; TRBD1 matches 10 bases. TRBJ2-7 matches the DNA end more closely, so the J call is doubtful. Germline CDR1 SEHNR, CDR2 FQNEAQ (reference sequence). The CDR3 loop spans 15 amino acids.

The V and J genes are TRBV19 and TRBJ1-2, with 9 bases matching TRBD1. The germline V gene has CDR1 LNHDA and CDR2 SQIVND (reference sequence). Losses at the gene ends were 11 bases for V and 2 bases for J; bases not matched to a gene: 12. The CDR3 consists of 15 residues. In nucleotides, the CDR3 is TGTGCCCTTACTGTCCGGGACAGGGTAAACTATGGCTACACCTTC. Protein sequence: CALTVRDRVNYGYTF. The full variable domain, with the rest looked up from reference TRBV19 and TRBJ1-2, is DGGITQSPKYLFRKEGQNVTLSCEQNLNHDAMYWYRQDPGQGLRLIYYSQIVNDFQKGDIAEGYSVSREKKESFPLTVTSAQKNPTAFYLCALTVRDRVNYGYTFGSGTRLTVV.

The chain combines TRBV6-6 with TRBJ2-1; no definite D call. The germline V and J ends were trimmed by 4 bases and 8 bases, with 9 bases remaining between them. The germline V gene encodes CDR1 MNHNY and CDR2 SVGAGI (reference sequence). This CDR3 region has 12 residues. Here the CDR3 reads CASSSTRDEQFF. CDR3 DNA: TGTGCCAGCAGTTCTACCCGAGATGAGCAGTTCTTC.

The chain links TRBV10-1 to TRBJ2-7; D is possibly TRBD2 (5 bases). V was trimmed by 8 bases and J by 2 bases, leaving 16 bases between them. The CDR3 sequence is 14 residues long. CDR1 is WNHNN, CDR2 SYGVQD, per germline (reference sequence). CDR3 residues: CASGSQTNPYEQYF. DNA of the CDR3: TGCGCCAGCGGTAGTCAGACTAACCCCTACGAGCAGTACTTC.

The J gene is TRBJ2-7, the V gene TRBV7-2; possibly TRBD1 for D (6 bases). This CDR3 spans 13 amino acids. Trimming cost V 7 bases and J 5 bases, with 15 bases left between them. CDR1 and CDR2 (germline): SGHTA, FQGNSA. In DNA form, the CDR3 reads TGTGCCAGCAACCCGCAGGGGCTCGACGAGCAGTACTTC. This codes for CASNPQGLDEQYF.

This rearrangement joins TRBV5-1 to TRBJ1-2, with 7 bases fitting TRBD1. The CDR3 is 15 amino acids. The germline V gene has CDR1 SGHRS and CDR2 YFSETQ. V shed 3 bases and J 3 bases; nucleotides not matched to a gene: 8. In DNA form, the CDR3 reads TGCGCCAGCAGCTACGGAGTCAGGGGGGACTATGGCTACACCTTC. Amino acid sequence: CASSYGVRGDYGYTF.

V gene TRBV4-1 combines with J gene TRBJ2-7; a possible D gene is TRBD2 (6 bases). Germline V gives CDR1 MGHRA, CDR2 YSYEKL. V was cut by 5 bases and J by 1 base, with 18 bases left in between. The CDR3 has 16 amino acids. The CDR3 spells CASSYRVSGVSYEQYF. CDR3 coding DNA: TGCGCCAGCAGCTATCGGGTTAGCGGTGTTTCCTACGAGCAGTACTTC.

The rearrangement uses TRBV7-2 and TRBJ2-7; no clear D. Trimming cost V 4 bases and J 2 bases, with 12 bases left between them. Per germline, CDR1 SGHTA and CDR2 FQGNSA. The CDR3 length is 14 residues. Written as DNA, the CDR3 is TGTGCCAGCAGCTCAGAGGTAGGAGCCTACGAGCAGTACTTC. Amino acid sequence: CASSSEVGAYEQYF. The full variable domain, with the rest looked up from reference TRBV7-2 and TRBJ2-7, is GAGVSQSPSNKVTEKGKDVELRCDPISGHTALYWYRQSLGQGLEFLIYFQGNSAPDKSGLPSDRFSAERTGGSVSTLTIQRTQQEDSAVYLCASSSEVGAYEQYFGPGTRLTVT.

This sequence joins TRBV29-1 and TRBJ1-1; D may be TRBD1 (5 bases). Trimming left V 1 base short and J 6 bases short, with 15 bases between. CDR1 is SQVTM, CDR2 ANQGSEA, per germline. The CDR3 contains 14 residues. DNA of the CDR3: TGCAGCGTTGAAGTAGCAGGGAGGGATCCTGAAGCTTTCTTT. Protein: CSVEVAGRDPEAFF.

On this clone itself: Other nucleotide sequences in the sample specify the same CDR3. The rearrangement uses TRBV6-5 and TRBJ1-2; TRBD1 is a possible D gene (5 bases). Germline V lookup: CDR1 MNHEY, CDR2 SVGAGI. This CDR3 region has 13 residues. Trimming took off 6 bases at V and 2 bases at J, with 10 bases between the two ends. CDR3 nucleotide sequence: TGTGCCAGCAGAACAGGTACCAACTATGGCTACACCTTC. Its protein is CASRTGTNYGYTF.

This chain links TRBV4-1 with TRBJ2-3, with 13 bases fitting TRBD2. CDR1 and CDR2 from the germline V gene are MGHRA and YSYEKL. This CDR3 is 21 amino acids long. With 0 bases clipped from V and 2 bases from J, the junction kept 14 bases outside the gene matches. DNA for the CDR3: TGCGCCAGCAGCCAAGATATTGGTCTCGGACTAGCGGGGGACCTCACAGATACGCAGTATTTT. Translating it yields CASSQDIGLGLAGDLTDTQYF.

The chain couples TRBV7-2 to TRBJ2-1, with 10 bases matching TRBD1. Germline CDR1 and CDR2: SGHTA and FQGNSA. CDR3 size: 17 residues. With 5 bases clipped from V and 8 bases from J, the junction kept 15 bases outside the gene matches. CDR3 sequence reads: CASSEAGTGVFRDEQFF. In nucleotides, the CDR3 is TGTGCCAGCAGCGAAGCCGGGACAGGGGTGTTTAGAGATGAGCAGTTCTTC.

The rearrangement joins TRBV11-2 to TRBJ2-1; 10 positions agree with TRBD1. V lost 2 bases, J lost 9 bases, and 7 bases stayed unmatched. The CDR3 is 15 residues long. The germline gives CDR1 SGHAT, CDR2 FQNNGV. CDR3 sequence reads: CASSLLTGGIGEQFF. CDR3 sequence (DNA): TGTGCCAGCAGCTTACTGACAGGGGGCATAGGTGAGCAGTTCTTC.

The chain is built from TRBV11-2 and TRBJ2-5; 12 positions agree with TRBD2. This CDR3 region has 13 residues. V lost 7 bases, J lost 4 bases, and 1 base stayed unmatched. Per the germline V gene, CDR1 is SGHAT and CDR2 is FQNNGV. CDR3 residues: CASKLAGGETQYF. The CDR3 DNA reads TGTGCCAGCAAACTAGCGGGAGGAGAGACCCAGTACTTC.

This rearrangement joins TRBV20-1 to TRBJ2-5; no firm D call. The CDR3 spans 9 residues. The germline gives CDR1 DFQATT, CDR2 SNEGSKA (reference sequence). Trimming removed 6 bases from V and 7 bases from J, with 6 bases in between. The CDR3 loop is CSASGTQYF. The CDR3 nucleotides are TGCAGTGCATCCGGGACCCAGTACTTC.

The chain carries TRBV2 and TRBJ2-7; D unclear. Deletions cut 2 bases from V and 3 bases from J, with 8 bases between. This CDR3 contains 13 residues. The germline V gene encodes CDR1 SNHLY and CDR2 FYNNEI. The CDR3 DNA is TGTGCCAGCAGTGAACTTGAGGACTACGAGCAGTACTTC. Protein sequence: CASSELEDYEQYF.

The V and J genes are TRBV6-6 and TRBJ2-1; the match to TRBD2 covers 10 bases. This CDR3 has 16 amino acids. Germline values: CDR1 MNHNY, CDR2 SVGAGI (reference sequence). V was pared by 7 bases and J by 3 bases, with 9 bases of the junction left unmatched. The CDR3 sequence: CASMGSSGGYYNEQFF. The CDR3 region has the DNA TGTGCCAGCATGGGATCTAGCGGGGGATACTACAATGAGCAGTTCTTC.

CDR3 sequence (DNA): TGTGCCAGTAGTATCTTCCAGCGGGGGGGCCGAAGAGATACGCAGTATTTT. It codes for CASSIFQRGGRRDTQYF. V and J are TRBV19 and TRBJ2-3; 10 bases are a match to TRBD2. The CDR3 extends over 17 amino acids. V shed 3 bases and J 5 bases; nucleotides not matched to a gene: 11. The germline CDR1 and CDR2 sequences are LNHDA and SQIVND (reference sequence).

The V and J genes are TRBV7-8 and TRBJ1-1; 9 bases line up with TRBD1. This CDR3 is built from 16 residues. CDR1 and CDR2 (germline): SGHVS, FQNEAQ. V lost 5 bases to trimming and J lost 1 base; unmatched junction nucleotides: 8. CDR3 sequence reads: CASSLGGQGWNTEAFF. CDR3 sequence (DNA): TGTGCCAGCAGCCTAGGGGGACAGGGATGGAACACTGAAGCTTTCTTT.

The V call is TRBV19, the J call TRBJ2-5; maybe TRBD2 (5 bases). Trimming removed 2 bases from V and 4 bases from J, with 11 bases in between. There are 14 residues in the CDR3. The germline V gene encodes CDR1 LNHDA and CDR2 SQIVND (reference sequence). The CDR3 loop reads CASSIMGSGETQYF. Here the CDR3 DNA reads TGTGCCAGTAGTATAATGGGCAGCGGAGAGACCCAGTACTTC.

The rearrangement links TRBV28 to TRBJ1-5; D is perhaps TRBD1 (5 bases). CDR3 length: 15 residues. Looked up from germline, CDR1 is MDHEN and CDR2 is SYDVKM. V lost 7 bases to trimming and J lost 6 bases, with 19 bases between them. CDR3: CASTTLGTGSQPQHF. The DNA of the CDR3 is TGTGCCAGCACTACCCTTGGAACAGGCAGTCAGCCCCAGCATTTT.

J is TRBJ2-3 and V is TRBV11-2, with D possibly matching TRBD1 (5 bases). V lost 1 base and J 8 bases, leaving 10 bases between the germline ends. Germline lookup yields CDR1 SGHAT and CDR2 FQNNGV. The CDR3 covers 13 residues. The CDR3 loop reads CASSLGVGVTQYF. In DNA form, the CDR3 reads TGTGCCAGCAGCTTAGGAGTAGGGGTTACGCAGTATTTT.

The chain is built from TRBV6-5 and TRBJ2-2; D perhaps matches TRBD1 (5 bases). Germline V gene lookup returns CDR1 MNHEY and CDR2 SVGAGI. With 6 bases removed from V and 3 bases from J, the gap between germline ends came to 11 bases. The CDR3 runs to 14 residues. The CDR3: CASSSQEYTGELFF. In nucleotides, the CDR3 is TGTGCCAGCAGCTCACAGGAATACACCGGGGAGCTGTTTTTT.

Written as DNA, the CDR3 is TGTGCCAGCAGCTCACTCGGGGTGGAAGCTTTCTTT. Protein product: CASSSLGVEAFF. The genes are TRBV7-8 and TRBJ1-1, with no clear D. The CDR3 covers 12 residues. The V gene's germline CDR1 is SGHVS and CDR2 FQNEAQ. V was pared by 4 bases and J by 8 bases, with 11 bases between.

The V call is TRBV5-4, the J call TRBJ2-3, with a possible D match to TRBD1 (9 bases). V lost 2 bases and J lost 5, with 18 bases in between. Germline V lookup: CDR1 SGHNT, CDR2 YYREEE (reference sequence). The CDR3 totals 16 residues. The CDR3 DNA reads TGTGCCAGCAGCTTCCGGACAGGGGCGGGGGGAGATACGCAGTATTTT. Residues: CASSFRTGAGGDTQYF.

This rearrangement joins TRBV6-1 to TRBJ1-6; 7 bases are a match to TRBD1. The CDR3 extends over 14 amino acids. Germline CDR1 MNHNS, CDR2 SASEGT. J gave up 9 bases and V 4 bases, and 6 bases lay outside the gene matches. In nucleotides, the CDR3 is TGTGCCAGCAGTGGAGTGGGACAGACTTCACCCCTCCACTTT. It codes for CASSGVGQTSPLHF.

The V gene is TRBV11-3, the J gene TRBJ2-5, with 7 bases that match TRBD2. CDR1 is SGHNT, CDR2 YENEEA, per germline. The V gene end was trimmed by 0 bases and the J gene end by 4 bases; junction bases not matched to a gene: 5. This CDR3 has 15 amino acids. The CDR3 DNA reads TGTGCCAGCAGCTTAGAGGGCGGGAGAGGAGAGACCCAGTACTTC. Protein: CASSLEGGRGETQYF.

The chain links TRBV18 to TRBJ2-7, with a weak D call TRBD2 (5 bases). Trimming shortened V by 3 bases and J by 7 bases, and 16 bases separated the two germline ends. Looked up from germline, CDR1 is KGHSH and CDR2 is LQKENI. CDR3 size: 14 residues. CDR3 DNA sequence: TGTGCCAGCTCACCGCCCTTAACTAGATTTGAGCAGTACTTC. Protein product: CASSPPLTRFEQYF.

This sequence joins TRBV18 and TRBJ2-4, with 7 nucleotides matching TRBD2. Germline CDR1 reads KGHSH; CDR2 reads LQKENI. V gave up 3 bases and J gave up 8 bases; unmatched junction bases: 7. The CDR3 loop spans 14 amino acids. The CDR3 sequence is CASSPLAREDIQYF. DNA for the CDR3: TGTGCCAGCTCACCCTTGGCACGGGAGGACATTCAGTACTTC. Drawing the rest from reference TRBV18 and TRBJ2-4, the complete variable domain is NAGVMQNPRHLVRRRGQEARLRCSPMKGHSHVYWYRQLPEEGLKFMVYLQKENIIDESGMPKERFSAEFPKEGPSILRIQQVVRGDSAAYFCASSPLAREDIQYFGAGTRLSVL.

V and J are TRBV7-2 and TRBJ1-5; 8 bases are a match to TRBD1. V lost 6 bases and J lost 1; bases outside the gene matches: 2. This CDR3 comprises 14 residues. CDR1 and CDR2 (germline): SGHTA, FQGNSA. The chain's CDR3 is CASRSGGSNQPQHF. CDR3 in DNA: TGTGCCAGCAGGTCAGGGGGCAGCAATCAGCCCCAGCATTTT.